This T cell receptor (beta chain) was sequenced in a study of vaccination effects on CD4 cells after COVID-19 (dated by TCRdb to between 2022 and 2023). General notes on the study: The ViraFEST assay stimulated PBMC with viral peptide pools and then used TCR sequencing to identify antigen-specific CD4+ T cell clonotypes by expansion. Across the study, the median time from the second dose to post-vaccine sampling was 72 days (range 14 to 241). SARS-CoV-2 spike-specific CD4+ TCR repertoires were compared before and after mRNA vaccination in COVID-19 convalescent patients and in infection-naive vaccine recipients. Each well held 1.5 million to 2 million PBMC cultured in IMDM containing around 5% human AB serum, about 10 IU/ml IL-2 and gentamicin, along with about 10 ug/ml peptides. In the study, cultures from other donors were sequenced using the Oncomine TCR Beta short-read assay on an Illumina iSeq 100. The full study included over 8 COVID-19 convalescent patients and a handful of SARS-CoV-2-naive healthy vaccine recipients.

In its sample, this clone was seen a few times. Which antigen it targets is not known. Base quality data are lacking; no much larger clone is found one base away. The library was built by means of the immunoSEQ multiplex PCR assay. DNA from the cultured and isolated CD4+ T cells underwent TCR beta CDR3 sequencing. The authors processed their data as follows. The analysis removed non-productive TCR sequences, trimmed reads to the CDR3 region, and retained only CDR3s that were 7 or more amino acids long. The MANAFEST web app was used to pick out antigen-specific clonotypes by comparing their expansion in peptide wells with that in reference cultures. To be called positive, a clone needed expansion at FDR<0.05 compared with the reference and with all other wells, an odds ratio greater than 5, and a frequency greater than 0.1% in two replicate wells. Clonotypes significantly expanded in SARS-CoV-2 spike wells and in at least one common cold coronavirus spike condition were defined as cross-reactive. Levenshtein distance calculated with the stringdist R package was used to assess CDR3 similarity, and unrooted trees were constructed with ape in R 3.6.1. This immuneACCESS table, as held by TCRdb, lists in-frame sequences with V and J called but not all clones. Of the missing ones, under half trace to an unresolved V gene in checked studies; the others have no known cause. V and J calls and clone size are copied from that table; D and trimming were computed from the DNA. The table for this sample lists around 50,000 clones; just over 70% of them were counted only once. Clones ranked in the top ten supply 7% of the sample.

After around 10 days of culture, CD4+ T cells were isolated with the EasySep CD4+ T cell isolation kit. Participants received two doses of either the BNT162b2 or the mRNA-1273 mRNA SARS-CoV-2 vaccine. None of the healthy vaccine recipients had a prior SARS-CoV-2 infection, which was confirmed by nucleocapsid antibody tests that came back negative both before and after vaccination. Half of the culture medium was replaced with fresh IL-2-containing medium on days 3 and 7. Unless noted otherwise, every peptide stimulation condition was grown in triplicate wells. Using Ficoll-Paque Plus gradient centrifugation, PBMC were separated from whole blood and then either used fresh or cryopreserved at -140C. Genomic DNA was extracted from cultured CD4+ T cells with the QIAamp micro DNA kit. General findings and caveats noted by the study authors: Among healthy vaccine recipients, nearly all vaccine-induced clones were SARS-CoV-2 mono-reactive, and just 1 of 255 was cross-reactive with common cold coronaviruses. Clones induced by infection and clones induced by vaccination both contracted markedly at late timepoints after vaccination, which fits with T cell responses waning over time. Limitations of the study were the small number of convalescent patients and the absence of early post-infection timepoints.

The source was CD4+ T cells from PBMCs cultured without peptide, collected after COVID-19 vaccination. The TCR comes from a human donor who received a COVID-19 vaccine.

The CDR3 here reads CASSSPQGASTEAFF. The sequence in DNA is TGCGCCAGCAGCTCCCCACAGGGGGCAAGCACTGAAGCTTTCTTT. In this chain, TRBV5-1 is recombined with TRBJ1-1, and 9 junction bases match TRBD1. The germline V gene sets CDR1 to SGHRS and CDR2 to YFSETQ. Taken from cysteine to phenylalanine, the CDR3 has 15 residues. The CDR3 DNA has 45 bases and is translated from base 1. The junction shows trimming of 3 bases on V and 4 bases on J, and the gene matches do not reach 7 bases of it.